This T cell receptor beta chain was identified in a study of monozygotic twins with inflammatory bowel disease. General observations from the study: Similarity of repertoires did not differ between concordant and discordant twins, possibly from limited power.

Of note for this clonotype: Antigen: not known.

Per germline, CDR1 MGHRA and CDR2 YSYEKL. This CDR3 is built from 14 residues. Collection of a 2.5 ml blood sample took place per donor. The TCR libraries each used total RNA (around 3,600 ng per library). The UMIs carried a 6-nucleotide sample barcode, and they were added by template switching. No DNA is given; TCRdb re-called the 5' RACE reads and lists each CDR3 protein once. Its clone listing holds more than 350,000 distinct CDR3 sequences. The sequenced sample consisted of blood. This TCR was recovered from a human donor with ulcerative colitis or Crohn's disease, or a healthy co-twin of an affected twin (not recorded which). This chain links TRBV4-1 with TRBJ2-7; with no DNA, the TCRdb D assignment of TRBD1 cannot be verified. Here the CDR3 reads CASSPGTGIDEQYF.